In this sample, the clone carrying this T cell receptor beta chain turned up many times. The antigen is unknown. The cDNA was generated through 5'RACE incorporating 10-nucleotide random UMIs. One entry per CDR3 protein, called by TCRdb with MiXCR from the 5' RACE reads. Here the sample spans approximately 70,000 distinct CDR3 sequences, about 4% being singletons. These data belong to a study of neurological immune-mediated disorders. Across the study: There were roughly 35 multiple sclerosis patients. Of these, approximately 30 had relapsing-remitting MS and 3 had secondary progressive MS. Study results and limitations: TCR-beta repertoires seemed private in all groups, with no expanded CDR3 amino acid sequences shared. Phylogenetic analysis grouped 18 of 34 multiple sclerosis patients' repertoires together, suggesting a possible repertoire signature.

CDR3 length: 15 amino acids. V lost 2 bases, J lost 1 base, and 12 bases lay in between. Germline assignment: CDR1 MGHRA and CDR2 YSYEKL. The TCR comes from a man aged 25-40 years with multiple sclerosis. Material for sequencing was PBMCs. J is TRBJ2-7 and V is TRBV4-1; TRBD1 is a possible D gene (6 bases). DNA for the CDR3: TGCGCCAGCAGCCAATACACGACAGGATCCTACGAGCAGTACTTC. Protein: CASSQYTTGSYEQYF.